The source of this T cell receptor beta chain is a study of T cell responses to AZD1222 COVID-19 vaccine (dated by TCRdb to the early 2020s). About the full investigation: TCR sequencing was performed for about 250 trial participants, of whom about 200 were given two doses of AZD1222 and some 25 were given two doses of MenACWY control vaccine. Trial participants were enrolled by age into subgroups of 18-55, 56-69 and 70-plus years, and 148, 28 and 57 TCR-sequenced participants, respectively, were included in these subgroups.

The junction shows trimming of 2 bases on V and 0 bases on J, plus 7 bases between the germline ends. The germline V gene (reference sequence) specifies MNHEY as CDR1 and SMNVEV as CDR2. Reading from cysteine to phenylalanine, the CDR3 counts 15 amino acids. The kept DNA is CDR3 alone, 45 bases in frame from the first base. Read against the paper, the sample's time point label means: baseline before first vaccination. In the paper's terms, the treatment or condition label means: meningococcal conjugate vaccine given as trial control. Vaccinee samples were obtained from the UK trials COV001 and COV002, which included a single-blind randomized controlled phase 2/3 trial of AZD1222 (ChAdOx1 nCoV-19) in healthy adults. For TCRbeta chain sequencing, PBMC samples were collected from trial participants at day 0 and at day 28 after the second dose. General findings and caveats noted by the study authors: A significant rise in spike-specific TCR breadth and depth was observed after two AZD1222 doses relative to day 0 and relative to MenACWY recipients. Vaccine-associated CD4 TCRs spanned the whole spike protein, with dominant responses in regions 160-218 and 743-854. Conclusions about previously exposed vaccinees are limited because only six or seven AZD1222 recipients were SARS-CoV-2 seropositive at baseline. Participants were mostly white British and included more females than males, and it was suggested by the authors that clonal diversity may have been underestimated. Reportedly, close to half of the unique spike-specific TCRs recognized epitopes lying outside the regions that are mutated in the B.1.351 and B.1.1.7 variants. Because no day 14 peak-response samples were available, repertoires were characterized only after the peak T cell response. In the small 56-69-year group, the increase in depth fell short of significance, most likely because of low power.

A word on this clone: Its antigen remains undetermined. Per-nucleotide qualities are absent, and no much larger clonotype sits a single base away.

The CDR3 regions of human TCRbeta chains were analyzed by immunosequencing. The published analysis was carried out like this. TCRs in the repertoires were compared against a reference library of SARS-CoV-2-specific TCRs that had been generated with the MIRA antigen-specificity platform. Breadth was defined as the fraction of unique TCRs that were SARS-CoV-2-associated, and depth was defined as the fraction of total T cells that were SARS-CoV-2-associated. Using the MIRA data, every spike-specific TCR was mapped to the spike region that the TCR reacted to and assigned to either a CD4 or a CD8 class. Log10-transformed breadth and depth values were compared by one-way ANOVA with Sidak's multiple comparisons tests. TCRdb holds this immuneACCESS table with in-frame rearrangements only. Some clones are missing; in checked studies, unresolved V genes explain under half, and the rest has no known cause. V and J calls and clone size come straight from that table; D and trimming were deduced from the DNA. The sample table shows around 150,000 clones, and approximately 88% are seen once. The ten largest clones represent about 3.3% of the sample.

The sequence is built from TRBV27 and TRBJ2-2, with no confidently assigned D gene. Sequenced material: peripheral blood, taken on day 0 of MenACWY control vaccination. The TCR sequence derives from an adult in good health. In nucleotides, the sequence is TGTGCCAGCAGTTTAACCGCAGCGAACACCGGGGAGCTGTTTTTT. Its protein reads: CASSLTAANTGELFF.